This T cell receptor (beta chain) was sequenced during a study of CD8+CD57+ T cells in acquired aplastic anemia. Study outcomes and limitations: Patients and controls shared some 30 CD8+ CDR3 sequences. Researchers reported that CD8+ Simpson's diversity was not significantly different in patients versus controls.

There are 17 residues in the CDR3. Germline V gene lookup returns CDR1 SNHLY and CDR2 FYNNEI. For sequencing, patients were chosen who had shown expansion of CD8+CD57+ cells by flow cytometry. The template for TCR beta VDJ and CDR3 sequence profiling was genomic DNA. Via MiXCR, TCRdb re-called the reads, giving one row per CDR3 protein. The top ten hold just under 20% of the sample, which has approximately 220,000 distinct CDR3 sequences, roughly 53% seen once. This clonotype has a count of ten or more. Its specificity is unknown. The clonotype was recovered from a human donor with aplastic anemia. This rearrangement joins TRBV2 to TRBJ1-1; D not certain. Input material: sorted CD4+, CD8+, or CD8+CD57+ T cells (not recorded which) from PBMCs. CDR3 region: CAVRGGLKTVMNTEAFF. The CDR3 coding sequence is TGTGCAGTAAGAGGTGGACTGAAAACAGTTATGAACACTGAAGCTTTCTTT.